This T cell receptor (beta chain) originates from a study of blood T cell repertoires in COVID-19. The data were produced by immunoSEQ multiplex PCR, yet TCRdb's version contains in-frame clones alone and is incomplete. The repertoire consists of about 190,000 clones, with about four fifths occurring once and the leading ten covering roughly 3.2%. Recovery meant two consecutive negative NP/OP PCR tests, professional clearance, or resolved symptoms. This clone was counted a single time. V trimming: 1 base; J trimming: 5 bases; junction bases outside the gene matches: 8. CDR1 and CDR2 from the germline V gene are LGHDT and YNNKEL (reference sequence). This CDR3 is built from 16 residues.

Sequenced input: PBMCs or T cells enriched from blood (not recorded which). The rearrangement joins TRBV3-1 (or the pseudogene TRBV3-2) to TRBJ2-5; 9 positions agree with TRBD2. This clonotype was obtained from a woman in her thirties who had recovered from COVID-19. The CDR3 is CASSQVLAGAGETQYF. The CDR3 region has the DNA TGTGCCAGCAGCCAAGTGTTAGCGGGGGCCGGGGAGACCCAGTACTTC.